This TCR beta chain originates from a study of shared clonotypes between healthy human individuals. Study context: Three CD4 naive, three CD4 memory, two CD8 naive and one CD8 memory plate were used per donor.

This CDR3 region has 13 residues. The V end lost 2 bases, the J end lost 7 bases, and 12 bases lay between the germline ends. Germline values: CDR1 MNHEY, CDR2 SVGAGI. Study outcomes and limitations: On the whole, naive subsets had larger estimated richness than memory subsets had.

A remark on this clone: As yet, its antigen is unknown.

Naivety among CD8 cells was defined by CD45RO negativity and positive CCR7 selection, thereby excluding terminally differentiated effector memory CD45RA+ cells. The material for each subset, its genomic DNA, was split evenly across several immunoSEQ plates. Some clones are missing from TCRdb's copy, which holds only in-frame ones; the method was immunoSEQ multiplex PCR. The table has millions of clones, around 96% seen once. The origin of this receptor is a man aged 18-30 years in good health. Sequencing was carried out using naive CD8+ T cells sorted from blood. J is TRBJ2-7 and V is TRBV6-5; either TRBD1 or TRBD2 may fit D (5 bases each). This chain's CDR3 is CASSYEGMGEQYF. The CDR3, as DNA: TGTGCCAGCAGTTACGAGGGGATGGGTGAGCAGTACTTC.